This T cell receptor (beta chain) was identified during a study of cytomegalovirus exposure and HLA in healthy donors. V was trimmed by 5 bases and J by 0 bases, leaving 13 bases between them. The germline gives CDR1 SGHTA, CDR2 FQGTGA. This CDR3 is 15 amino acids long. The donors were part of the validation cohort of roughly 110 subjects. That cohort was separate from the first cohort, which comprised some 670 subjects. General study points: As was reported, the classifier diagnosed cytomegalovirus status with high specificity and sensitivity.

A remark on this clone: Its antigen is unidentified.

Only in-frame clones appear in the TCRdb table, and some are missing; sequencing was by immunoSEQ multiplex PCR. The sample lists 120,000 or so clones, roughly 90% occurring once. The clonotype originates from a woman under 30 in good health and CMV-seronegative. The sequenced sample consisted of PBMCs. The chain joins TRBV7-3 to TRBJ1-1; D unclear. This CDR3 is CASSAGGPMNTEAFF. CDR3 nucleotide sequence: TGTGCCAGCAGCGCAGGAGGACCCATGAACACTGAAGCTTTCTTT.